Listed below are T cell receptor beta chains from one sample, sequenced in a study of cytomegalovirus exposure and HLA in healthy donors. Some clones are missing from TCRdb's copy, which holds only in-frame ones; the method was immunoSEQ multiplex PCR. The sample yields about 170,000 clones, roughly 72% seen once. Sequenced material: PBMCs. These TCRs come from a woman in her twenties or thirties in good health and CMV-seropositive. CDR3s include the opening cysteine and the closing phenylalanine or tryptophan. The D gene is left open where the match is weak. Not every row has a clone size; where given, it reads once, few, many or a size class.

CDR3 length: 14
V gene: TRBV11-2
D gene: NA
J gene: TRBJ2-7
clone size: NA
CDR3 protein: CASSSTGPFGEQYF
CDR3 DNA: TGTGCCAGCAGCTCCACCGGTCCCTTCGGTGAGCAGTACTTC

CDR3 length: 15
V gene: TRBV10-2
D gene: NA
J gene: TRBJ2-3
clone size: NA
CDR3 protein: CASNAAGARTDTQYF
CDR3 DNA: TGCGCCAGCAACGCCGCGGGGGCGCGCACAGATACGCAGTATTTT

CDR3 length: 15
V gene: TRBV4-3
D gene: TRBD1
J gene: TRBJ1-1
clone size: NA
CDR3 protein: CASSQARGQNTEAFF
CDR3 DNA: TGCGCCAGCAGCCAGGCCAGGGGGCAGAACACTGAAGCTTTCTTT

CDR3 length: 18
V gene: TRBV30
D gene: NA
J gene: TRBJ2-1
clone size: NA
CDR3 protein: CAWSPSKMGQVNYNEQFF
CDR3 DNA: TGTGCCTGGAGTCCCTCCAAGATGGGGCAGGTAAACTACAATGAGCAGTTCTTC

CDR3 length: 13
V gene: TRBV25-1
D gene: TRBD2
J gene: TRBJ2-1
clone size: NA
CDR3 protein: CASSGTSGNEQFF
CDR3 DNA: TGTGCCAGCAGCGGGACTAGCGGAAATGAGCAGTTCTTC

CDR3 length: 12
V gene: TRBV19
D gene: NA
J gene: TRBJ1-4
clone size: NA
CDR3 protein: CASRGGREKLFF
CDR3 DNA: TGTGCCAGCCGCGGTGGTCGTGAAAAACTGTTTTTT

CDR3 length: 15
V gene: TRBV9
D gene: NA
J gene: TRBJ2-7
clone size: NA
CDR3 protein: CASSVGYEASYEQYF
CDR3 DNA: TGTGCCAGCAGCGTAGGGTATGAGGCTAGCTACGAGCAGTACTTC

CDR3 length: 12
V gene: TRBV6-5
D gene: NA
J gene: TRBJ1-2
clone size: NA
CDR3 protein: CASSLGSYGYTF
CDR3 DNA: TGTGCCAGCAGTTTAGGGAGCTATGGCTACACCTTC

CDR3 length: 15
V gene: TRBV25-1
D gene: TRBD1
J gene: TRBJ2-5
clone size: NA
CDR3 protein: CASSVDREVAETQYF
CDR3 DNA: TGTGCCAGCAGTGTAGACAGGGAAGTTGCAGAGACCCAGTACTTC

CDR3 length: 17
V gene: TRBV7-9
D gene: NA
J gene: TRBJ2-7
clone size: NA
CDR3 protein: CASSFFSLGGDPYEQYF
CDR3 DNA: TGTGCCAGCAGCTTCTTCTCTTTAGGGGGGGACCCCTACGAGCAGTACTTC

CDR3 length: 16
V gene: TRBV5-1
D gene: TRBD2
J gene: TRBJ2-2
clone size: NA
CDR3 protein: CASSGGGASGTGELFF
CDR3 DNA: TGCGCCAGCAGCGGCGGGGGGGCCTCGGGCACCGGGGAGCTGTTTTTT

CDR3 length: 16
V gene: TRBV28
D gene: TRBD2
J gene: TRBJ2-5
clone size: NA
CDR3 protein: CASSPDIAGKAETQYF
CDR3 DNA: TGTGCCAGCAGTCCCGATATAGCGGGGAAGGCAGAGACCCAGTACTTC

CDR3 length: 15
V gene: TRBV27
D gene: TRBD2
J gene: TRBJ2-2
clone size: NA
CDR3 protein: CASSFSGGITGELFF
CDR3 DNA: TGTGCCAGCAGTTTTAGCGGGGGGATCACCGGGGAGCTGTTTTTT

CDR3 length: 15
V gene: TRBV6-5
D gene: TRBD2
J gene: TRBJ2-1
clone size: NA
CDR3 protein: CASSYVGGGVNEQFF
CDR3 DNA: TGTGCCAGCAGCTACGTCGGGGGGGGCGTCAATGAGCAGTTCTTC

CDR3 length: 15
V gene: TRBV5-4
D gene: NA
J gene: TRBJ1-2
clone size: NA
CDR3 protein: CASSLGQSRNYGYTF
CDR3 DNA: TGTGCCAGCAGCTTGGGACAGTCTAGAAACTATGGCTACACCTTC

CDR3 length: 15
V gene: TRBV7-2
D gene: NA
J gene: TRBJ1-2
clone size: NA
CDR3 protein: CASSPKAGSLYGYTF
CDR3 DNA: TGTGCCAGCAGCCCCAAAGCGGGATCCCTATATGGCTACACCTTC

CDR3 length: 13
V gene: TRBV19
D gene: TRBD1
J gene: TRBJ1-5
clone size: NA
CDR3 protein: CASGQGASQPQHF
CDR3 DNA: TGTGCCAGCGGACAGGGGGCAAGTCAGCCCCAGCATTTT

CDR3 length: 13
V gene: TRBV7-2
D gene: NA
J gene: TRBJ2-5
clone size: few
CDR3 protein: CASSPGPQETQYF
CDR3 DNA: TGTGCCAGCAGCCCTGGGCCTCAAGAGACCCAGTACTTC

CDR3 length: 16
V gene: TRBV7-8
D gene: NA
J gene: TRBJ2-7
clone size: once
CDR3 protein: CASSRGGQGKIYEQYF
CDR3 DNA: TGTGCCAGCAGCCGGGGGGGACAGGGAAAAATCTACGAGCAGTACTTC

CDR3 length: 18
V gene: TRBV11-2
D gene: TRBD1
J gene: TRBJ2-3
clone size: NA
CDR3 protein: CASSLVRGRILGTDTQYF
CDR3 DNA: TGTGCCAGCAGCTTAGTCAGGGGGCGGATATTAGGGACAGATACGCAGTATTTT

CDR3 length: 15
V gene: TRBV7-2
D gene: NA
J gene: TRBJ2-1
clone size: NA
CDR3 protein: CASNSPGPGVNEQFF
CDR3 DNA: TGTGCCAGCAATTCACCGGGACCAGGGGTCAATGAGCAGTTCTTC

CDR3 length: 16
V gene: TRBV9
D gene: NA
J gene: TRBJ1-4
clone size: NA
CDR3 protein: CASSTRRRAANEKLFF
CDR3 DNA: TGTGCCAGCAGCACACGGAGGAGGGCGGCGAATGAAAAACTGTTTTTT

CDR3 length: 14
V gene: TRBV10-3
D gene: NA
J gene: TRBJ2-5
clone size: once
CDR3 protein: CAIRPGVQGETQYF
CDR3 DNA: TGTGCCATCAGGCCCGGAGTCCAGGGAGAGACCCAGTACTTC

CDR3 length: 14
V gene: TRBV7-9
D gene: NA
J gene: TRBJ1-2
clone size: NA
CDR3 protein: CASSSGVGIYGYTF
CDR3 DNA: TGTGCCAGCAGCTCAGGGGTCGGTATCTATGGCTACACCTTC

CDR3 length: 14
V gene: TRBV6-6
D gene: TRBD1
J gene: TRBJ2-2
clone size: NA
CDR3 protein: CASGVTGVDGELFF
CDR3 DNA: TGTGCCAGCGGGGTAACAGGGGTCGACGGGGAGCTGTTTTTT

CDR3 length: 13
V gene: TRBV5-1
D gene: NA
J gene: TRBJ2-6
clone size: NA
CDR3 protein: CASSPEGANVLTF
CDR3 DNA: TGCGCCAGCTCCCCGGAGGGGGCCAACGTCCTGACTTTC

CDR3 length: 13
V gene: TRBV5-8
D gene: TRBD1
J gene: TRBJ2-1
clone size: NA
CDR3 protein: CAGRAGGYNEQFF
CDR3 DNA: TGTGCCGGCCGGGCAGGGGGCTACAATGAGCAGTTCTTC

CDR3 length: 15
V gene: TRBV19
D gene: NA
J gene: TRBJ1-4
clone size: NA
CDR3 protein: CASSRIGPGNEKLFF
CDR3 DNA: TGTGCCAGTAGCCGGATTGGACCGGGGAATGAAAAACTGTTTTTT

CDR3 length: 15
V gene: TRBV11-2
D gene: TRBD1
J gene: TRBJ2-7
clone size: NA
CDR3 protein: CASSLAGQGPREQYF
CDR3 DNA: TGTGCCAGCAGCTTAGCGGGACAGGGTCCCCGCGAGCAGTACTTC

CDR3 length: 13
V gene: TRBV14
D gene: NA
J gene: TRBJ2-7
clone size: few
CDR3 protein: CASRDSSAYEQYF
CDR3 DNA: TGTGCCAGTAGGGACTCTTCTGCCTACGAGCAGTACTTC

CDR3 length: 19
V gene: TRBV6-7
D gene: TRBD2
J gene: TRBJ2-3
clone size: NA
CDR3 protein: CASSYLPPGLAGWADTQYF
CDR3 DNA: TGTGCCAGCAGTTACCTTCCCCCTGGACTAGCGGGGTGGGCAGATACGCAGTATTTT

CDR3 length: 16
V gene: TRBV7-2
D gene: TRBD2
J gene: TRBJ2-3
clone size: NA
CDR3 protein: CASSQRGLPSTDTQYF
CDR3 DNA: TGTGCCAGCAGCCAGCGGGGGCTTCCTAGCACAGATACGCAGTATTTT

CDR3 length: 13
V gene: TRBV29-1
D gene: NA
J gene: TRBJ1-4
clone size: once
CDR3 protein: CSAHVRGNGKLFF
CDR3 DNA: TGCAGCGCTCACGTGAGGGGGAATGGAAAACTGTTTTTT

CDR3 length: 15
V gene: TRBV5-4
D gene: TRBD1
J gene: TRBJ2-7
clone size: NA
CDR3 protein: CASSFGQGAGYEQYF
CDR3 DNA: TGTGCCAGCAGCTTCGGACAGGGGGCGGGTTACGAGCAGTACTTC

CDR3 length: 12
V gene: TRBV5-5
D gene: TRBD1
J gene: TRBJ2-7
clone size: NA
CDR3 protein: CASSRQGYEQYF
CDR3 DNA: TGTGCCAGCAGCCGACAGGGCTACGAGCAGTACTTC

CDR3 length: 16
V gene: TRBV7-6
D gene: TRBD1
J gene: TRBJ2-5
clone size: NA
CDR3 protein: CASSPTTGFPQETQYF
CDR3 DNA: TGTGCCAGCAGCCCAACGACAGGGTTCCCCCAAGAGACCCAGTACTTC

CDR3 length: 14
V gene: TRBV2
D gene: NA
J gene: TRBJ1-1
clone size: NA
CDR3 protein: CASSDIRDSTEAFF
CDR3 DNA: TGTGCCAGCAGTGATATCCGGGACTCCACTGAAGCTTTCTTT

CDR3 length: 15
V gene: TRBV6-5
D gene: TRBD1
J gene: TRBJ1-3
clone size: NA
CDR3 protein: CASSPGQSSGNTIYF
CDR3 DNA: TGTGCCAGCAGTCCGGGACAGAGCTCTGGAAACACCATATATTTT

CDR3 length: 16
V gene: TRBV10-3
D gene: NA
J gene: TRBJ1-2
clone size: NA
CDR3 protein: CAISESYRTQNYGYTF
CDR3 DNA: TGTGCCATCAGTGAGTCGTACAGAACACAAAACTATGGCTACACCTTC

CDR3 length: 14
V gene: TRBV29-1
D gene: TRBD2
J gene: TRBJ2-7
clone size: few
CDR3 protein: CSVGGSGGSYEQYF
CDR3 DNA: TGCAGCGTTGGGGGAAGCGGGGGGTCCTACGAGCAGTACTTC

CDR3 length: 13
V gene: TRBV30
D gene: NA
J gene: TRBJ1-5
clone size: NA
CDR3 protein: CAWTEGSSQPQHF
CDR3 DNA: TGTGCCTGGACCGAAGGCTCTAGTCAGCCCCAGCATTTT

CDR3 length: 13
V gene: TRBV5-1
D gene: NA
J gene: TRBJ2-6
clone size: NA
CDR3 protein: CASSPGGANVLTF
CDR3 DNA: TGCGCCAGCAGCCCGGGTGGGGCCAACGTCCTGACTTTC

CDR3 length: 13
V gene: TRBV13
D gene: NA
J gene: TRBJ2-5
clone size: NA
CDR3 protein: CASSLGEEETQYF
CDR3 DNA: TGTGCCAGCAGCTTAGGGGAGGAAGAGACCCAGTACTTC

CDR3 length: 19
V gene: TRBV7-9
D gene: NA
J gene: TRBJ1-1
clone size: NA
CDR3 protein: CATLTGPGGSSPLNTEAFF
CDR3 DNA: TGTGCCACCCTCACCGGACCGGGCGGGTCCAGTCCCTTGAACACTGAAGCTTTCTTT

CDR3 length: 17
V gene: TRBV5-4
D gene: TRBD2
J gene: TRBJ2-7
clone size: NA
CDR3 protein: CASSRGGVAGALREQYF
CDR3 DNA: TGTGCCAGCAGCCGGGGGGGGGTAGCGGGAGCCCTACGAGAGCAGTACTTC

CDR3 length: 13
V gene: TRBV5-1
D gene: NA
J gene: TRBJ1-1
clone size: NA
CDR3 protein: CASSLGQYTEAFF
CDR3 DNA: TGCGCCAGCAGCTTGGGACAGTACACTGAAGCTTTCTTT

CDR3 length: 16
V gene: TRBV7-2
D gene: NA
J gene: TRBJ2-7
clone size: NA
CDR3 protein: CASSLGWAGASYEQYF
CDR3 DNA: TGTGCCAGCAGCTTAGGTTGGGCGGGGGCCTCCTACGAGCAGTACTTC

CDR3 length: 13
V gene: TRBV6-1
D gene: NA
J gene: TRBJ1-2
clone size: NA
CDR3 protein: CASSMYRENGYTF
CDR3 DNA: TGTGCCAGCAGTATGTACAGGGAGAACGGCTACACCTTC

CDR3 length: 15
V gene: TRBV7-2
D gene: NA
J gene: TRBJ1-5
clone size: NA
CDR3 protein: CASSLDAGGNQPQHF
CDR3 DNA: TGTGCCAGCAGCTTAGACGCAGGGGGCAATCAGCCCCAGCATTTT

CDR3 length: 13
V gene: TRBV30
D gene: NA
J gene: TRBJ2-1
clone size: NA
CDR3 protein: CAWSWGDNNEQFF
CDR3 DNA: TGTGCCTGGAGCTGGGGGGATAACAATGAGCAGTTCTTC

CDR3 length: 16
V gene: TRBV28
D gene: TRBD1
J gene: TRBJ1-2
clone size: NA
CDR3 protein: CASSSQRTGGAYGYTF
CDR3 DNA: TGTGCCAGCAGTTCGCAACGGACAGGGGGCGCCTATGGCTACACCTTC